This T cell receptor beta chain was identified in a study of cytomegalovirus exposure and HLA in healthy donors (dated by TCRdb to the late 2010s). Turning to the overall study: The 670 or so repertoires of the first cohort and the 95 to 150 validation repertoires were produced on the same platform, according to a later analysis. The study aimed to test whether signatures of past pathogen exposure could be identified by cataloging public T cell receptors. In addition to the first cohort of approximately 650 subjects, a separate validation cohort of over 90 different subjects was used. To predict cytomegalovirus infection status, the study brought together high-throughput TCR immunosequencing, statistical association of individual TCRs with disease status, and machine learning. The paper as a whole reports these results and caveats: While some public TCRs were present in many individuals, most TCR sequences turned up only very rarely across donors. In vitro tests confirmed that three of the cytomegalovirus-associated TCR beta chains recognize cytomegalovirus antigens. A later analysis found that TCRs clustered in the first cohort also tended to co-occur in the roughly 120 validation repertoires, with roughly 95% of cluster scores above 0. The classifier was reported to diagnose cytomegalovirus status with high specificity and sensitivity in both the original and validation cohorts. The validation cohort had no HLA typing available for a later analysis, so co-occurrence within that cohort was assessed over all 120 or so repertoires. In the study, 164 TCR beta chains were listed as associated with cytomegalovirus. It was suggested by the authors that the approach could potentially be generalized to other disease states and immunological phenotypes.

Library method: the immunoSEQ multiplex PCR assay. Processing in the source paper ran as follows. A statistical classification framework was developed to diagnose cytomegalovirus status using the catalog of TCR beta chain sequences. The table was pulled from immuneACCESS by TCRdb, which kept in-frame rearrangements only. Such tables lose some clones; where checked, under half of the loss comes from unresolved V genes, and the rest has no known cause. V, J and clone size were drawn from that table, and D and trimming were deduced from the DNA. A total of 200,000 or so clones appear in this sample, approximately 82% of them only once. The ten largest clones take up roughly 13% of the sample. As to this clone: Its recognized antigen is unknown. Per-nucleotide qualities are absent, and no much larger clonotype sits a single base away.

Separate from the roughly 700-subject first cohort, the validation cohort of 90 to 150 subjects was the group to which the donors belonged. Including cysteine and phenylalanine, the CDR3 has 14 amino acids. The retained sequence is limited to the CDR3, 42 bases, with the frame set at the first base. At the junction V is shortened by 6 bases and J by 2 bases; bases outside the gene matches: 5. CDR1 MDHEN and CDR2 SYDVKM were looked up in the germline V gene. What was sequenced was PBMCs. The TCR sequence derives from a woman in her 30s in good health and CMV-seropositive. In this chain, TRBV28 is recombined with TRBJ2-7, with 9 middle bases fitting TRBD1. The CDR3 protein sequence reads: CASRWGQGPYEQYF. The nucleotides are TGTGCCAGCAGGTGGGGACAGGGTCCCTACGAGCAGTACTTC.